This T cell receptor (beta chain) stems from a study of preoperative IRX-2 immunotherapy in early breast cancer. Described treatment: preoperative locoregional IRX-2 cytokine immunotherapy. This clone was detected only a few times. Using immunoSEQ multiplex PCR, the repertoire was profiled, and TCRdb retains in-frame clones only, with some absent. The sample holds approximately 30,000 clones, about nine tenths seen once. Germline V gene lookup returns CDR1 LNHNV and CDR2 YYDKDF (reference sequence). J gave up 4 bases and V 6 bases, and 6 bases lay outside the gene matches. The CDR3 runs 14 residues. Sequencing was performed on tumor tissue, taken after IRX-2 immunotherapy. This TCR was sampled from a human donor with breast cancer. The V gene is TRBV15, the J gene TRBJ1-1; TRBD1 matches 9 bases. The chain's CDR3 is CATRGDRASTEAFF. Written as DNA, the CDR3 is TGTGCCACCAGAGGGGACAGGGCTTCCACTGAAGCTTTCTTT.